The 10 T cell receptor beta chains below were found in one sample sequenced in a study of identifying expanded T cells in peripheral blood. Libraries were prepared by immunoSEQ multiplex PCR; TCRdb keeps only in-frame clonotypes and omits some of them. Of some 78,000 clones in the sample, roughly 86% were seen once. The sequenced material came from blood. The receptors stem from a person aged 18-69 years in good health.

V is TRBV18 and J is TRBJ1-1; a weak D match, TRBD1 (5 bases). There are 15 residues in the CDR3. From germline, CDR1 is KGHSH and CDR2 LQKENI. V was clipped by 1 base and J by 2 bases, with 11 bases between them. The CDR3 sequence: CASSPLRDGNTEAFF. DNA of the CDR3: TGTGCCAGCTCACCACTCCGGGACGGAAACACTGAAGCTTTCTTT.

The CDR3 nucleotides read TGTGCCAGCAGGGAGGGAGGGGAGCTGTTTTTT. Its translation is CASREGGELFF. The rearrangement joins TRBV2 to TRBJ2-2; a weak D match, TRBD2 (6 bases). Germline CDR1 reads SNHLY; CDR2 reads FYNNEI. CDR3 size: 11 residues. Trimming shortened V by 6 bases and J by 8 bases, and 7 bases separated the two germline ends.

This rearrangement joins TRBV18 to TRBJ2-5; TRBD1 might be the D (6 bases). The germline V and J ends were trimmed by 2 bases and 2 bases, with 9 bases remaining between them. This CDR3 spans 14 amino acids. Germline-derived CDR1 and CDR2 are KGHSH and LQKENI. For the CDR3, the DNA is TGTGCCAGCTCACCAAACGGACAGCAAGAGACCCAGTACTTC. Amino acids: CASSPNGQQETQYF. Full variable domain (missing parts from reference TRBV18 and TRBJ2-5): NAGVMQNPRHLVRRRGQEARLRCSPMKGHSHVYWYRQLPEEGLKFMVYLQKENIIDESGMPKERFSAEFPKEGPSILRIQQVVRGDSAAYFCASSPNGQQETQYFGPGTRLLVL.

The rearrangement joins TRBV7-2 to TRBJ1-5; 9 bases agree with TRBD1. CDR3 size: 14 residues. Losses at the gene ends were 5 bases for V and 5 bases for J; bases not matched to a gene: 4. CDR1 and CDR2 (germline): SGHTA, FQGNSA. CDR3 DNA: TGTGCCAGCAGCCCTCGGACAGGGGATCAGCCCCAGCATTTT. Translating it yields CASSPRTGDQPQHF.

V gene TRBV19 combines with J gene TRBJ2-7; perhaps TRBD2 as D (5 bases). Germline V gene lookup returns CDR1 LNHDA and CDR2 SQIVND (reference sequence). The CDR3 contains 14 residues. The V end lost 2 bases, the J end lost 1 base, and 9 bases lay between the germline ends. DNA of the CDR3: TGTGCCAGTAGTATAAGGACTGGTTCCTACGAGCAGTACTTC. It is translated as CASSIRTGSYEQYF.

V usage is TRBV7-2 and J usage is TRBJ1-5; the match to TRBD1 covers 8 bases. Germline values: CDR1 SGHTA, CDR2 FQGNSA. V lost 3 bases to trimming and J lost 2 bases; unmatched junction nucleotides: 3. The CDR3 runs to 15 residues. CDR3 sequence: CASSLEDRGNQPQHF. The CDR3 DNA reads TGTGCCAGCAGCTTGGAGGACAGGGGCAATCAGCCCCAGCATTTT.

This chain links TRBV29-1 with TRBJ1-4, with no clear D. The CDR3 runs 16 residues. Trimming left V 0 bases short and J 0 bases short, with 11 bases between. CDR1 and CDR2 (germline): SQVTM, ANQGSEA. The CDR3 bases are TGCAGCGTTGAAGAAGGAACAGCCCCAACTAATGAAAAACTGTTTTTT. This gives the protein CSVEEGTAPTNEKLFF.

This chain uses TRBV5-4 with TRBJ1-4; no clear D gene. Per the germline V gene, CDR1 is SGHNT and CDR2 is YYREEE (reference sequence). CDR3 size: 14 residues. Trimming cost V 4 bases and J 6 bases, with 13 bases left between them. DNA of the CDR3: TGTGCCAGCAGCCGTGGCGGGGTGGATGAAAAACTGTTTTTT. Its translation is CASSRGGVDEKLFF.

The V call is TRBV28, the J call TRBJ2-3; TRBD2 matches 11 bases. The J segment lost 4 bases and the V segment lost 4 bases, leaving 7 bases of the junction unmatched. The CDR3 runs 16 residues. Germline CDR1 is MDHEN and CDR2 is SYDVKM. In DNA, the CDR3 is TGTGCCAGCAGTTCTCGGACTAGCGGGCTTTCAGATACGCAGTATTTT. Its translation is CASSSRTSGLSDTQYF.

This chain connects TRBV9 to TRBJ2-5, with D possibly being TRBD1 or TRBD2 (5 bases each). V dropped 4 bases and J dropped 1 base, with 11 bases sitting between them. This CDR3 spans 14 amino acids. Germline V gives CDR1 SGDLS, CDR2 YYNGEE. CDR3 DNA sequence: TGTGCCAGCAGCACGGGACCCCTCCAAGAGACCCAGTACTTC. This sequence encodes CASSTGPLQETQYF.